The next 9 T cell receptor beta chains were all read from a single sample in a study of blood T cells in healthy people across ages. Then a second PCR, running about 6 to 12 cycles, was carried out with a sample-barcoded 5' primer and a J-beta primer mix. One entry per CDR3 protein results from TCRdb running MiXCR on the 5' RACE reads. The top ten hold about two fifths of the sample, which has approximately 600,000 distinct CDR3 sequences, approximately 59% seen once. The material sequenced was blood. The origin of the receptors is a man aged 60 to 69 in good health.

The CDR3 region is CSAKPRQGGYGYTF. DNA of the CDR3: TGCAGTGCTAAGCCCAGACAGGGCGGATATGGCTACACCTTC. The rearrangement joins TRBV20-1 to TRBJ1-2; 7 bases agree with TRBD1. There are 14 residues in the CDR3. The junction had 10 bases not matched to a gene; V was cut back by 4 bases and J by 5 bases. Germline loops: CDR1 DFQATT, CDR2 SNEGSKA (reference sequence).

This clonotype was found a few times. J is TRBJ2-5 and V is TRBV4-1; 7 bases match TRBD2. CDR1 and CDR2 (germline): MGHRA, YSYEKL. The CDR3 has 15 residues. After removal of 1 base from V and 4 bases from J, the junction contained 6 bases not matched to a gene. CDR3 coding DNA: TGCGCCAGCAGCCAAGTGCGGGGGTTTTCAGAGACCCAGTACTTC. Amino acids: CASSQVRGFSETQYF.

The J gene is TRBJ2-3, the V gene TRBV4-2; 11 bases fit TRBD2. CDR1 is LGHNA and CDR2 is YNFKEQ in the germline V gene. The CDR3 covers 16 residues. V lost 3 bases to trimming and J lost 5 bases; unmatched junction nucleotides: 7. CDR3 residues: CASSHGLAGGEDTQYF. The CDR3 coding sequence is TGTGCCAGCAGCCATGGGCTAGCGGGGGGAGAAGATACGCAGTATTTT.

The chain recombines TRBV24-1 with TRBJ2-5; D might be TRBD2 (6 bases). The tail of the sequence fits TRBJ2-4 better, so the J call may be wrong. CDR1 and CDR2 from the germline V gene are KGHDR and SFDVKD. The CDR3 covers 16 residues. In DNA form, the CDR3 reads TGTGCCACCAGTCCCGGTGGGGGGACAGCCAAAAACATTCAGTACTTC. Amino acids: CATSPGGGTAKNIQYF.

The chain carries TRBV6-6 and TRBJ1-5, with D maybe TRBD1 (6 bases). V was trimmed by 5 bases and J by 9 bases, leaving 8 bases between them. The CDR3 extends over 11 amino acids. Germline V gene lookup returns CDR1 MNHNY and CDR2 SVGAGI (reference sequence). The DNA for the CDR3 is TGTGCCAGCAGTCCGGGGGCGCCCCAGCATTTT. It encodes CASSPGAPQHF.

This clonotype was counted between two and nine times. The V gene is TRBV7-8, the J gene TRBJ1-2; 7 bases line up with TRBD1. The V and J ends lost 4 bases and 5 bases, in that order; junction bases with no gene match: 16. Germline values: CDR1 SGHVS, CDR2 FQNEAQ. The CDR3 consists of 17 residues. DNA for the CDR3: TGTGCCAGCAGCTCGAGGACAGGCCCCTGGGAAGGGTATGGCTACACCTTC. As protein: CASSSRTGPWEGYGYTF.

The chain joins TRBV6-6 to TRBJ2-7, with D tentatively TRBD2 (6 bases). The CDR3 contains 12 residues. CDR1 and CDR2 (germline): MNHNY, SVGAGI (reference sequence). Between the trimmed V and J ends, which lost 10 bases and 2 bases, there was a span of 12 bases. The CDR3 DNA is TGTGCCACCGGGAGTCCGGCCTACGAGCAGTACTTC. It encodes CATGSPAYEQYF.

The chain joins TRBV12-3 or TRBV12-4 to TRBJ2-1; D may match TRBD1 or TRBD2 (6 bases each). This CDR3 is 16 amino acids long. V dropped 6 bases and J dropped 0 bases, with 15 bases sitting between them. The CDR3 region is CASRLGGQSSYNEQFF. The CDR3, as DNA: TGTGCCAGCAGACTGGGGGGCCAGAGCTCCTACAATGAGCAGTTCTTC.

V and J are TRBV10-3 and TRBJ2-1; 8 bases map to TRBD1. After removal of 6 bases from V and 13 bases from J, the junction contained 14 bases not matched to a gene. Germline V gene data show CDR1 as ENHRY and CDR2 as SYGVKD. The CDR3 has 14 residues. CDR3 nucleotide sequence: TGTGCCATCAGCAAACAGGGGGGTAAGGAGACCCAGTTCTTC. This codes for CAISKQGGKETQFF.